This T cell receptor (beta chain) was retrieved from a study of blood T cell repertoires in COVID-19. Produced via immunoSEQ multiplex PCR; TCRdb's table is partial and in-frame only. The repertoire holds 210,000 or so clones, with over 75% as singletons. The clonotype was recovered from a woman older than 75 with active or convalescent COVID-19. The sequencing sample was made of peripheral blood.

The CDR3 DNA is TGTGCCTGGAGTGACAACCAGGGTAATACCTTC. Translation: CAWSDNQGNTF. The V call is TRBV30, the J call TRBJ1-2; possible D gene TRBD1, 5 bases. CDR1 and CDR2 from the germline V gene are GTSNPN and SVGIG (reference sequence). The CDR3 spans 11 residues. Trimming stripped 1 base from V and 14 bases from J, with 14 bases between.